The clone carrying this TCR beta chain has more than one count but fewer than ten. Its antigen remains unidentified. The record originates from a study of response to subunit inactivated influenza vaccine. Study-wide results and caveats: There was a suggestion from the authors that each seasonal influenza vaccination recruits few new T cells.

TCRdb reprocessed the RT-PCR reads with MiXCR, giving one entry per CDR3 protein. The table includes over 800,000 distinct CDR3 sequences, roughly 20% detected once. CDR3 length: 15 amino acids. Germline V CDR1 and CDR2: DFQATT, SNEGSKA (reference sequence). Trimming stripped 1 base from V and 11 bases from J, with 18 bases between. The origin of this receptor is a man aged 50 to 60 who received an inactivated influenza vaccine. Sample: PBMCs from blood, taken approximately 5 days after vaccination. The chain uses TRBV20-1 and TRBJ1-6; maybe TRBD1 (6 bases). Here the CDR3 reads CSARARTALIAPLHF. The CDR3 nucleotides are TGCAGTGCTAGAGCTCGGACAGCCCTCATCGCACCCCTCCACTTT.